This T cell receptor beta chain was found in a study of cytomegalovirus exposure and HLA in healthy donors. Using immunoSEQ multiplex PCR, the repertoire was profiled, and TCRdb retains in-frame clones only, with some absent. This table holds some 110,000 clones, 75% to 90% found once. Sequenced sample: PBMCs. This TCR was recovered from a man between 18 and 29 years old in good health and CMV-seropositive.

CDR3 protein: CSVLSQTGKNGYTF. CDR3 sequence (DNA): TGCAGCGTCCTATCCCAGACAGGGAAGAATGGCTACACCTTC. This rearrangement joins TRBV29-1 to TRBJ1-2; TRBD1 matches 7 bases. There are 14 residues in the CDR3. Germline-derived CDR1 and CDR2 are SQVTM and ANQGSEA. The J segment lost 6 bases and the V segment lost 6 bases, leaving 13 bases of the junction unmatched.